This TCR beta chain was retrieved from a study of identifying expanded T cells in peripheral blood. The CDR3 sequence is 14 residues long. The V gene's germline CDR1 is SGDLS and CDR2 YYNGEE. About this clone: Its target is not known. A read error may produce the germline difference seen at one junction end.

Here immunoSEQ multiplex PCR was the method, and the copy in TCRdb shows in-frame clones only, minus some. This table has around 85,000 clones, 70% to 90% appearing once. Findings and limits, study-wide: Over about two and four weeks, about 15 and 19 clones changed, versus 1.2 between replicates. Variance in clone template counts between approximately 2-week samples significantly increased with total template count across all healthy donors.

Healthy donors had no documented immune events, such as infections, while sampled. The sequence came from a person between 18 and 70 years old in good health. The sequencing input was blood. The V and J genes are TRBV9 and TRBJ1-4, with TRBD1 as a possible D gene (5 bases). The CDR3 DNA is TGTGCCGGCAGCCAGACAGCAACTAATGAAAAACTGTTTTTT. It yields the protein CAGSQTATNEKLFF.